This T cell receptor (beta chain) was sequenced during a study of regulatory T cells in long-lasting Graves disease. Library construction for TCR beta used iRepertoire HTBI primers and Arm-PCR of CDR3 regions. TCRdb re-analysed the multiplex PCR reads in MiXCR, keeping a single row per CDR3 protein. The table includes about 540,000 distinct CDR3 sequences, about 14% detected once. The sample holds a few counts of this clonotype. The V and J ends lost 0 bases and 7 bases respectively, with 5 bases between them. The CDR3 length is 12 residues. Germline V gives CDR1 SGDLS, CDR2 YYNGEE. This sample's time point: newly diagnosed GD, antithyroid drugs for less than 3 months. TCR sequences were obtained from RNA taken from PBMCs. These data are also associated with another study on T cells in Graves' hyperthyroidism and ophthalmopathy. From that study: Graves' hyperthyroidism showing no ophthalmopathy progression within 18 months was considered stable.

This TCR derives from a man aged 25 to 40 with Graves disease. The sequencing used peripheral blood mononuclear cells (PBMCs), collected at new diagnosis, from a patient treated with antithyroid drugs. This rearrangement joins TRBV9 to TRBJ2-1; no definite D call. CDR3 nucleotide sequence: TGTGCCAGCAGCGTAGCCCCGAATGAGCAGTTCTTC. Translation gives CASSVAPNEQFF.